Below, one T cell receptor (beta chain) is given with its context. Its antigen remains unknown. Sequencing used immunoSEQ multiplex PCR; TCRdb keeps in-frame clones, though not all of them. The table includes about 710,000 clones, 55% to 75% detected once. The data originate from a study of shared clonotypes between healthy human individuals. General study findings and limits: How much donors shared clonotypes was expected to be affected by sequencing depth. What rarefaction showed was incomplete sorted-subset sequencing despite large depth.

From CD4+ cells came CD45RA+ naive and CD45RA-negative memory subsets. Germline V CDR1 and CDR2: SGHRS, YFSETQ. This CDR3 spans 15 amino acids. Trimming took 1 base from V and 5 from J, leaving 16 bases between them. The TCR comes from a woman aged 25-40 years in good health. The sequenced material came from memory CD4+ T cells sorted from blood. The subset denotes: CD45RA-negative fraction. J is TRBJ2-7 and V is TRBV5-1; D remains ambiguous. The CDR3 region has the DNA TGCGCCAGCAGCTTGAGGAGCCCGGCCGGAAACGAGCAGTACTTC. This translates into CASSLRSPAGNEQYF.